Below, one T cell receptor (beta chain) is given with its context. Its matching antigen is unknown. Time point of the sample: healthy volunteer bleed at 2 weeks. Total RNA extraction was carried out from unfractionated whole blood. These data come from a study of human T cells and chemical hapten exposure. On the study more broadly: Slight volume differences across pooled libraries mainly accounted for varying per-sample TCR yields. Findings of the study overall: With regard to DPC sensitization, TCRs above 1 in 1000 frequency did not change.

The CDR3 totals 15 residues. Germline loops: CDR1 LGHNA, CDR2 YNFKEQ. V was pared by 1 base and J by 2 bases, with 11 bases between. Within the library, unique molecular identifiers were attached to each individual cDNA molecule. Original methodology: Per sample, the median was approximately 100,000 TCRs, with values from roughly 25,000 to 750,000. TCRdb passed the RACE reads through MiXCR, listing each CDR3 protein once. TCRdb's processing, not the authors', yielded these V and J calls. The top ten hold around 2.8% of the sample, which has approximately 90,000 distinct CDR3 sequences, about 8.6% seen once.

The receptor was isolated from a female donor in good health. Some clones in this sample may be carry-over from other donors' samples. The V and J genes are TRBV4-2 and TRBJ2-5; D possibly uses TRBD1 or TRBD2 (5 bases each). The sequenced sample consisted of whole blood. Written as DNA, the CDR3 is TGTGCCAGCAGCCAAGGAACCGGGACGCAAGAGACCCAGTACTTC. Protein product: CASSQGTGTQETQYF.